A selection of T cell receptor beta chains follows, all from one sample in a study of identical twins. In TCRdb, the 5' RACE reads were re-called with MiXCR into one record per CDR3 protein. The data hold hundreds of thousands of distinct CDR3 sequences, with around 8.3% observed a single time. These data also featured in a second study, about yellow fever vaccine responses in identical twins.

The sequencing sample was made of PBMCs. Every receptor here comes from a woman between 18 and 29 years old in good health. CDR3s include the opening cysteine and the closing phenylalanine or tryptophan. A D gene is named only where the DNA matches it firmly. The listing skips clone size in some rows; elsewhere it reads once, few, many or a size class.

V gene	CDR3 length	clone size	J gene	D gene	CDR3 protein	CDR3 DNA
TRBV29-1	13	.	TRBJ2-1	.	CSVAAVLYNEQFF	TGCAGCGTTGCAGCGGTACTATACAATGAGCAGTTCTTC
TRBV4-3	16	.	TRBJ2-3	TRBD2	CASSQVEGPSGGTQYF	TGCGCCAGCAGCCAAGTAGAAGGGCCCTCGGGGGGTACGCAGTATTTT
TRBV28	17	.	TRBJ2-5	TRBD2	CASSPIGLAGGRETQYF	TGTGCCAGCAGTCCAATAGGACTAGCGGGGGGGCGAGAGACCCAGTACTTC
TRBV12-3/TRBV12-4	15	few	TRBJ1-1	TRBD1	CASRFRDRVGTEAFF	TGTGCCAGCAGGTTTCGGGACAGGGTGGGCACTGAAGCTTTCTTT
TRBV4-1	16	few	TRBJ2-1	.	CASSQTEANSYNEQFF	TGCGCCAGCAGCCAGACGGAGGCTAACTCCTACAATGAGCAGTTCTTC
TRBV18	15	.	TRBJ1-2	.	CASSPVTSANYGYTF	TGTGCCAGCTCACCGGTGACCTCAGCTAACTATGGCTACACCTTC
TRBV29-1	14	few	TRBJ2-1	.	CSVGVAPSYNEQFF	TGCAGCGTCGGGGTGGCCCCCTCCTACAATGAGCAGTTCTTC
TRBV6-4	13	many	TRBJ2-1	.	CASSGTAYNEQFF	TGTGCCAGCAGTGGGACAGCGTACAATGAGCAGTTCTTC
TRBV6-5	16	few	TRBJ2-5	TRBD2	CASSYGTGGTQETQYF	TGTGCCAGCAGTTACGGAACGGGGGGGACCCAAGAGACCCAGTACTTC
TRBV12-3/TRBV12-4	11	many	TRBJ2-3	.	CAGGSTDTQYF	TGTGCCGGCGGGAGCACAGATACGCAGTATTTT
TRBV20-1	15	many	TRBJ2-7	.	CSARAGGIYSYEQYF	TGCAGTGCTAGGGCGGGCGGGATTTACTCCTACGAGCAGTACTTC
TRBV6-1	16	.	TRBJ2-1	TRBD2	CASSRPSGGIDNEQFF	TGTGCCAGCAGCCGTCCTAGCGGGGGAATCGACAATGAGCAGTTCTTC
TRBV28	13	.	TRBJ2-2	.	CASGWANTGELFF	TGTGCCAGCGGGTGGGCGAACACCGGGGAGCTGTTTTTT
TRBV6-2/TRBV6-3	18	.	TRBJ2-3	TRBD2	CASSSPFRTSGSVDTQYF	TGTGCCAGCAGTTCCCCCTTCCGAACTAGCGGGAGTGTGGATACGCAGTATTTT
TRBV6-2/TRBV6-3	12	.	TRBJ1-1	.	CASSYPNTEAFF	TGTGCCAGCAGTTACCCCAACACTGAAGCTTTCTTT
TRBV7-8	17	few	TRBJ2-1	.	CASSPVGGRDPYNEQFF	TGTGCCAGCAGCCCAGTGGGGGGGCGGGACCCCTACAATGAGCAGTTCTTC
TRBV6-5	14	.	TRBJ2-7	.	CASSYTALSYEQYF	TGTGCCAGCAGTTACACAGCCCTTTCCTACGAGCAGTACTTC
TRBV10-1	15	.	TRBJ2-1	.	CASAETSFAHGEQFF	TGCGCCAGCGCCGAAACTAGCTTTGCCCATGGTGAGCAGTTCTTC
TRBV6-2/TRBV6-3	18	.	TRBJ2-1	TRBD2	CASSPQVAGVGGHDEQFF	TGTGCCAGCAGCCCCCAGGTAGCGGGGGTAGGGGGACACGATGAGCAGTTCTTC
TRBV19	15	few	TRBJ2-5	TRBD1	CASSTEWDSQETQYF	TGTGCCAGTAGTACCGAGTGGGACAGTCAAGAGACCCAGTACTTC
TRBV10-2	15	few	TRBJ2-7	TRBD2	CASTLPGLAGEKQYF	TGCGCCAGCACTTTGCCGGGACTAGCGGGGGAAAAGCAGTACTTC
TRBV7-6	14	few	TRBJ1-6	TRBD1	CASSLQGDGSPLHF	TGTGCCAGCAGCTTGCAGGGGGACGGTTCACCCCTCCACTTT
TRBV14	14	few	TRBJ1-1	.	CASSQDFISNAAFF	TGTGCCAGCAGCCAAGATTTCATTTCTAATGCAGCTTTCTTT
TRBV20-1	14	.	TRBJ2-3	TRBD2	CSASPGGVTDTQYF	TGCAGTGCTAGCCCGGGAGGGGTTACAGATACGCAGTATTTT
TRBV11-1	18	few	TRBJ2-1	TRBD2	CASSLGRSGRAFSDEQFF	TGTGCCAGCAGCTTAGGGCGTAGCGGGAGGGCCTTTTCGGATGAGCAGTTCTTC
TRBV19	15	few	TRBJ2-1	.	CASSIGPSSYNEQFF	TGTGCCAGTAGTATAGGTCCGAGCTCCTACAATGAGCAGTTCTTC
TRBV11-2	19	.	TRBJ2-7	TRBD2	CASSLGVASGRVALGEQYF	TGTGCCAGCAGCTTAGGGGTCGCTAGCGGGAGGGTCGCCCTTGGCGAGCAGTACTTC
TRBV3-1	13	.	TRBJ1-5	.	CASSQAGNQPQHF	TGTGCCAGCAGCCAAGCTGGGAATCAGCCCCAGCATTTT
TRBV5-1	14	.	TRBJ2-7	.	CASRRRTDSYKQYF	TGCGCCAGCAGGCGGAGGACGGATTCCTACAAGCAGTACTTC
TRBV12-3/TRBV12-4	13	many	TRBJ1-1	TRBD1	CASTSWDRALAFF	TGTGCCAGCACCTCATGGGACAGGGCTTTAGCTTTCTTT
TRBV12-3/TRBV12-4	16	few	TRBJ2-5	.	CASSLGWGSAQETQYF	TGTGCCAGCAGCTTGGGGTGGGGATCGGCCCAAGAGACCCAGTACTTC
TRBV28	15	once	TRBJ2-5	.	CASSFRGVLQETQYF	TGTGCCAGCAGTTTTCGAGGGGTCCTTCAAGAGACCCAGTACTTC
TRBV7-2	15	many	TRBJ2-1	.	CASSLGFSSYNEQFF	TGTGCCAGCAGCTTAGGTTTCTCCTCCTACAATGAGCAGTTCTTC
TRBV24-1	15	few	TRBJ2-3	.	CATSGVFPEADTQYF	TGTGCCACCAGTGGGGTCTTCCCGGAGGCAGATACGCAGTATTTT
TRBV7-9	15	.	TRBJ1-6	.	CASSQGTGRNSPLHF	TGTGCCAGCAGCCAGGGGACGGGTCGTAATTCACCCCTCCACTTT
TRBV29-1	12	many	TRBJ2-7	.	CSVEGLDYEQYF	TGCAGCGTTGAGGGGCTTGACTACGAGCAGTACTTC
TRBV20-1	15	many	TRBJ2-4	.	CSAEGGFLAKNIQYF	TGCAGTGCAGAGGGGGGATTTCTAGCCAAAAACATTCAGTACTTC
TRBV7-3	15	many	TRBJ1-1	.	CASSLDGQKNTEAFF	TGTGCCAGCAGCTTAGATGGGCAAAAGAACACTGAAGCTTTCTTT
TRBV6-2/TRBV6-3	13	.	TRBJ2-4	.	CASRTGSKNIQYF	TGTGCCAGCAGGACCGGGTCCAAAAACATTCAGTACTTC
TRBV30	11	.	TRBJ1-2	.	CAWSLGSGYTF	TGTGCCTGGAGTTTAGGGAGCGGCTACACCTTC
TRBV27	16	.	TRBJ1-2	.	CASSSRGGVSSYGYTF	TGTGCCAGCAGTTCCCGCGGAGGCGTCTCCTCCTATGGCTACACCTTC
TRBV4-3	15	few	TRBJ1-4	TRBD1	CASSQGGTGGEKLFF	TGCGCCAGCAGCCAAGGTGGGACAGGGGGAGAAAAACTGTTTTTT
TRBV29-1	13	many	TRBJ2-1	.	CSVHKSTHNEQFF	TGCAGCGTTCACAAATCGACGCACAATGAGCAGTTCTTC
TRBV5-1	13	few	TRBJ2-2	TRBD1	CASRQGAAGELFF	TGCGCCAGCCGACAGGGTGCCGCCGGGGAGCTGTTTTTT
TRBV6-2/TRBV6-3	15	.	TRBJ2-7	TRBD2	CASSDLGGSSYEQYF	TGTGCCAGCAGCGACCTGGGGGGGAGCTCCTACGAGCAGTACTTC
TRBV12-3/TRBV12-4	12	.	TRBJ1-2	.	CASSSTGHGYTF	TGTGCCAGCAGTTCTACAGGGCATGGCTACACCTTC
TRBV19	17	.	TRBJ2-5	.	CASSIWPPQEIQETQYF	TGTGCCAGTAGTATCTGGCCCCCACAGGAAATCCAAGAGACCCAGTACTTC
TRBV29-1	15	few	TRBJ2-3	.	CSVEDWQGGADTQYF	TGCAGCGTTGAAGATTGGCAGGGGGGTGCAGATACGCAGTATTTT
TRBV3-1	15	.	TRBJ2-1	.	CASSLPAAGYNEQFF	TGTGCCAGCAGCCTCCCTGCTGCGGGCTACAATGAGCAGTTCTTC